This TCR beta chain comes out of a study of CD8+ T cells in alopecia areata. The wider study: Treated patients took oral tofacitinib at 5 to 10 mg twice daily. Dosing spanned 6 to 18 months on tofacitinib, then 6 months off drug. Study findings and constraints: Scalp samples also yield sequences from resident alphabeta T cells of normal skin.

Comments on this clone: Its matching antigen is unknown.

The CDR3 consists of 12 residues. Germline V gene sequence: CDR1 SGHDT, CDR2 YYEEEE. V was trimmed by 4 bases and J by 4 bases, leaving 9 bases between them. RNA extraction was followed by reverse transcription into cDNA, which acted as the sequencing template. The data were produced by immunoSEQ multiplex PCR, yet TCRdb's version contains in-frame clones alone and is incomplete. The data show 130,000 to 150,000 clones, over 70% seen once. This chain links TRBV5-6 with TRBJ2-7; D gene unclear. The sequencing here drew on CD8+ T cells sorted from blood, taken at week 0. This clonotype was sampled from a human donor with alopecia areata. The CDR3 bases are TGTGCCAGCAGCGGCGTTATGTACGAGCAGTACTTC. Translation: CASSGVMYEQYF.